This T cell receptor (beta chain) was recorded in a study of blood T cells in healthy people across ages. PCR was performed a second time for about 6 to 12 cycles using a sample-barcoded 5' primer and a J-beta primer mix. A tag from a template-switch adaptor with 12 random nucleotides marked each cDNA molecule. TCRdb re-analysed the 5' RACE reads in MiXCR, keeping a single row per CDR3 protein. The sample contains 500,000 to 650,000 distinct CDR3 sequences, approximately 26% of which appear only once. A few counts support this clonotype. Separately, the same data were catalogued under a study of T cells of mothers and their children.

This TCR derives from a boy aged 2 to 10 in good health. Sequenced: blood.

The CDR3 DNA follows: TGTGCCAGCAGCTTAGATAGGCTGATAGCCAAAAACATTCAGTACTTC. Protein sequence: CASSLDRLIAKNIQYF. The genes are TRBV7-2 and TRBJ2-4, with D hard to call. The V end was cut by 1 base, the J end by 0 bases, with 10 bases between. CDR1 and CDR2 from the germline V gene are SGHTA and FQGNSA. The CDR3 is 16 amino acids.